Here is one TCR beta chain with its context. The sample originates from a study of T-cell reconstitution after alpha-beta-depleted transplantation in children. Germline CDR1 MNHNS, CDR2 SASEGT. The CDR3 has 17 residues. The V gene lost 6 bases and the J gene lost 0 bases, with 21 bases spanning the gap. Construction of the TCRbeta library involved unique molecular identifiers. One entry per CDR3 protein results from TCRdb running MiXCR on the PCR reads. The sample lists about 870,000 distinct CDR3 sequences, 15% to 20% occurring once. The origin of this receptor is a male patient between 10 and 17 years old who had a stem cell transplant for acute lymphoblastic leukemia, so the T cells may come from the graft donor. The V call is TRBV6-1, the J call TRBJ2-7; D could derive from TRBD1 or TRBD2 (6 bases each). Material: PBMCs, mostly from graft donor cells, obtained 360 days after TCRalphabeta/CD19-depleted stem cell transplant. CDR3 sequence (DNA): TGTGCCAGCAGCCGCGGACAGCCCGGGACTTTCTCCTACGAGCAGTACTTC. Translating it yields CASSRGQPGTFSYEQYF.